This T cell receptor (beta chain) is drawn from a study of T-cell reconstitution after alpha-beta-depleted transplantation in children. Unique molecular identifiers were incorporated during preparation of the TCRbeta library. Each CDR3 protein gets one entry after TCRdb re-called the PCR reads with MiXCR. The sample carries fewer than 700,000 distinct CDR3 sequences, approximately 12% recorded once. The length of the CDR3 is 12 residues. V lost 2 bases and J lost 4, with 6 bases in between. Germline CDR1 reads MNHEY; CDR2 reads SVGEGT. Concerning this clonotype itself: The antigen is undetermined.

Study results and caveats: Several hundred expanded graft clones reportedly were the source of alpha-beta T cells about two months after transplant. T-cell numbers and diversity, one year after transplant, stemmed largely from T cells that were newly produced. Diversity of TCRbeta at day 60 was high in some patients, arising from surviving recipient T cells and thymic progenitors.

The receptor's source is a male patient aged 10 to 17 who had a stem cell transplant for acute myeloid leukemia, so the T cells may come from the graft donor. The gene calls are TRBV6-2 or TRBV6-3 and TRBJ2-7; unclear D gene. The input for sequencing was PBMCs, mostly from graft donor cells, taken 360 days after TCRalphabeta/CD19-depleted stem cell transplant. For the CDR3, the DNA is TGTGCCAGCAGTTACATCGGTTACGAGCAGTACTTC. Translation: CASSYIGYEQYF.